This entry lists 9 T cell receptor beta chains sequenced from one sample in a study of blood T cell repertoires in COVID-19 (dated by TCRdb to about 2020). The library was obtained by the immunoSEQ multiplex PCR assay. Not all clones reach the TCRdb copy of this immuneACCESS table, which keeps in-frame sequences only. Checked studies attribute under half of the gap to unresolved V genes and leave the rest unexplained. In this sample the table shows around 400,000 clones, over 80% of which occur a single time. The ten largest clonotypes hold over 4.5% of the sample. The specimen was PBMCs or T cells enriched from blood (not recorded which). Receptors were obtained from a woman aged 45-59 years who had recovered from COVID-19.

A note on this clone: Other DNA sequences in this specimen translate into the identical CDR3. This rearrangement joins TRBV7-9 to TRBJ1-1; D possibly corresponds to TRBD1 (5 bases). This CDR3 spans 13 amino acids. The germline V gene has CDR1 SEHNR and CDR2 FQNEAQ (reference sequence). Between the trimmed V and J ends, which lost 2 bases and 3 bases, there was a span of 7 bases. For the CDR3, the DNA is TGTGCCAGCAGCTTACTAGGGGACACTGAAGCTTTCTTT. Its translation is CASSLLGDTEAFF.

This rearrangement joins TRBV15 to TRBJ2-1; D not certain. There are 15 residues in the CDR3. Germline assignment: CDR1 LNHNV and CDR2 YYDKDF (reference sequence). Trimming removed 4 bases from V and 9 bases from J, with 19 bases in between. The CDR3 nucleotides are TGTGCCACCAGCACCGGGTACCTCCAACCGGGTGAGCAGTTCTTC. As protein: CATSTGYLQPGEQFF.

The chain couples TRBV6-6 to TRBJ1-1, with 12 nucleotides matching TRBD1. Germline V gene lookup returns CDR1 MNHNY and CDR2 SVGAGI (reference sequence). This CDR3 is 16 amino acids long. The junction had 9 bases not matched to a gene; V was cut back by 5 bases and J by 5 bases. The DNA for the CDR3 is TGTGCCAGCAGTCTCCGGGACAGGGGGCGAGGTACTGAAGCTTTCTTT. Its protein is CASSLRDRGRGTEAFF.

This chain's CDR3 is CASSLAWTGYEQYF. The CDR3 DNA reads as TGTGCCAGCAGCTTAGCATGGACAGGATACGAGCAGTACTTC. V and J are TRBV11-3 and TRBJ2-7, with 7 positions matching TRBD1. The CDR3 has 14 residues. Germline V gene sequence: CDR1 SGHNT, CDR2 YENEEA. The V gene end was trimmed by 1 base and the J gene end by 4 bases; junction bases not matched to a gene: 4.

The rearrangement joins TRBV3-1 (or the pseudogene TRBV3-2) to TRBJ1-2; 9 positions agree with TRBD1. Germline lookup yields CDR1 LGHDT and CDR2 YNNKEL (reference sequence). After removal of 0 bases from V and 7 bases from J, the junction contained 15 bases not matched to a gene. The CDR3 has 18 amino acids. The CDR3 reads CASSQERGTGMRGRGYTF. CDR3 bases: TGTGCCAGCAGCCAAGAAAGGGGGACAGGGATGCGAGGACGTGGCTACACCTTC.

This clone was detected a few times. The chain employs TRBV2 and TRBJ1-1, with TRBD1 matching over 7 bases. The V segment lost 6 bases and the J segment 0 bases; nucleotides outside the gene matches: 7. Germline V gene data show CDR1 as SNHLY and CDR2 as FYNNEI. CDR3 length: 15 residues. CDR3 loop: CASRGQLLMNTEAFF. DNA for the CDR3: TGTGCCAGCAGGGGACAGTTACTCATGAACACTGAAGCTTTCTTT. The variable domain in full, with the rest retrieved from reference TRBV2 and TRBJ1-1, is EPEVTQTPSHQVTQMGQEVILRCVPISNHLYFYWYRQILGQKVEFLVSFYNNEISEKSEIFDDQFSVERPDGSNFTLKIRSTKLEDSAMYFCASRGQLLMNTEAFFGQGTRLTVV.

The V gene is TRBV3-1 (or the pseudogene TRBV3-2), the J gene TRBJ2-7; no clear D. The CDR3 has 11 amino acids. Germline V gene data show CDR1 as LGHDT and CDR2 as YNNKEL (reference sequence). Trimming left V 1 base short and J 6 bases short, with 4 bases between. CDR3 loop: CASSQASEQYF. DNA for the CDR3: TGTGCCAGCAGCCAAGCGAGCGAGCAGTACTTC.

This chain uses TRBV6-2 or TRBV6-3 with TRBJ2-4; 11 bases map to TRBD2. The CDR3 sequence is 18 residues long. The V gene's germline CDR1 is MNHEY and CDR2 SVGEGT. Losses at the gene ends were 6 bases for V and 0 bases for J; bases not matched to a gene: 10. CDR3 in amino acids: CASSSGTSGLVAKNIQYF. In DNA form, the CDR3 reads TGTGCCAGCAGCTCCGGGACTAGCGGCTTAGTAGCCAAAAACATTCAGTACTTC.

The rearrangement links TRBV27 to TRBJ2-1, with D possibly matching TRBD1 (5 bases). The V gene lost 5 bases and the J gene lost 12 bases, with 14 bases spanning the gap. This CDR3 is built from 12 residues. Germline V gene lookup returns CDR1 MNHEY and CDR2 SMNVEV (reference sequence). CDR3 sequence reads: CASSLPPQGQFF. CDR3 sequence (DNA): TGTGCCAGCAGTCTCCCGCCGCAGGGGCAGTTCTTC.